This T cell receptor (beta chain) was sequenced during a study of vaccination and CD4 T cells after COVID-19. Turning to the study itself: Samples after vaccination came a median 72 days past dose two, ranging 14 to 241.

An Oncomine TCR Beta short-read assay was used to sequence the DNA from cultured CD4+ T cells. TCRdb ran MiXCR on the PCR reads and lists one entry per CDR3 protein. Of 7,500 to 10,000 distinct CDR3 sequences listed, around 67% are singletons. The sample's treatment: approximately 9-day PBMC culture with coronavirus spike peptide pools or control peptides (ViraFEST assay). Of note for this clonotype: Its cognate antigen is unknown.

The CDR3 is 14 amino acids. V was clipped by 4 bases and J by 0 bases, with 7 bases between them. CDR1 is SNHLY, CDR2 FYNNEI, per germline. The chain employs TRBV2 and TRBJ2-1; D gene uncertain. Here the sequenced sample was CD4+ T cells from blood, cultured in vitro, taken before SARS-CoV-2 vaccination. The origin of this receptor is a human donor who had recovered from COVID-19. The CDR3 nucleotides read TGTGCCAGCAGTGCCATATCCTCCTACAATGAGCAGTTCTTC. Protein product: CASSAISSYNEQFF.